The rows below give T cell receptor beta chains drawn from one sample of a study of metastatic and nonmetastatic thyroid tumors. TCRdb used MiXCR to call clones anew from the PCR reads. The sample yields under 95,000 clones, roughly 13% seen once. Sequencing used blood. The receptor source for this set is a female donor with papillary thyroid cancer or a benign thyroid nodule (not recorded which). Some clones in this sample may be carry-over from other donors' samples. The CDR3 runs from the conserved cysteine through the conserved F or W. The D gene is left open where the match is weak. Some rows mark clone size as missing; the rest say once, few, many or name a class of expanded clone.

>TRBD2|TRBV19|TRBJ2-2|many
CASSTKTSGTGELFF
TGTGCCAGTAGTACTAAAACTAGCGGCACCGGGGAGCTGTTTTTT
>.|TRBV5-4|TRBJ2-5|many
CASSPGQRQETQYF
TGTGCCAGCAGCCCCGGACAGAGACAAGAGACCCAGTACTTC
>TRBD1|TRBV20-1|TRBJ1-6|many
CSARGPDRDSPLHF
TGCAGTGCTAGAGGCCCGGACAGGGACTCACCCCTCCACTTT
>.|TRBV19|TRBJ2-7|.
CASSRSVLAESYEQYF
TGTGCCAGTAGTCGATCGGTACTAGCCGAATCCTACGAGCAGTACTTC
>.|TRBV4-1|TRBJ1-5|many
CASSQGRGDQPQHF
TGCGCCAGCAGCCAAGGACGGGGAGATCAGCCCCAGCATTTT
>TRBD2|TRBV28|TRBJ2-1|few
CASSPLPGASGYNEQFF
TGTGCCAGCAGTCCCTTGCCCGGGGCTAGCGGGTACAATGAGCAGTTCTTC
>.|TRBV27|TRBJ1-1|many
CASSLRESVNTEAFF
TGTGCCAGCAGTTTGCGGGAGAGCGTGAACACTGAAGCTTTCTTT
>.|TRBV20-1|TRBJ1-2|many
CSARAGEDYGYTF
TGCAGTGCTAGAGCGGGGGAGGACTATGGCTACACCTTC
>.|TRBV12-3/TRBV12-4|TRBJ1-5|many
CASSLTQNQPQHF
TGTGCCAGCAGTTTAACGCAGAATCAGCCCCAGCATTTT
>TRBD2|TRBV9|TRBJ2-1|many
CASSVDGAGGYNEQFF
TGTGCCAGCAGCGTAGACGGAGCGGGGGGGTACAATGAGCAGTTCTTC
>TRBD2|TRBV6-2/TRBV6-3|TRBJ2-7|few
CASRELAGGSSYEQYF
TGTGCCAGCAGGGAACTAGCGGGAGGAAGCTCCTACGAGCAGTACTTC
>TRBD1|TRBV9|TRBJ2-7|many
CASSVGQGDYEQYF
TGTGCCAGCAGCGTAGGACAGGGGGATTACGAGCAGTACTTC
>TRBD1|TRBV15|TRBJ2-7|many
CATGQGSRYEQYF
TGTGCCACCGGACAGGGGAGTCGCTACGAGCAGTACTTC
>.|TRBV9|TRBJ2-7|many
CASSVEGSRSEQYF
TGTGCCAGCAGCGTAGAAGGTAGCCGGTCGGAGCAGTACTTC
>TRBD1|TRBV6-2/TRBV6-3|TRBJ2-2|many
CASSSRQGWGTGELFF
TGTGCCAGCAGTTCCCGACAGGGTTGGGGCACCGGGGAGCTGTTTTTT
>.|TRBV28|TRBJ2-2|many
CASRGINTGELFF
TGTGCCAGCAGGGGCATTAACACCGGGGAGCTGTTTTTT
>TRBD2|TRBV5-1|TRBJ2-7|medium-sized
CASSLGAGGSNEQYF
TGCGCCAGCAGCTTGGGAGCGGGAGGATCCAACGAGCAGTACTTC
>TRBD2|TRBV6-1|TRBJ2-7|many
CASSRVSGRAIYEQYF
TGTGCCAGCAGTAGGGTAAGCGGGAGGGCCATCTACGAGCAGTACTTC
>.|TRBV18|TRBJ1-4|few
CASSPRHSKANEKLFF
TGTGCCAGCTCACCACGTCATAGTAAAGCTAATGAAAAACTGTTTTTT
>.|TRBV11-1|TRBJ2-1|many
CASSSLDINEQFF
TGTGCCAGCAGCTCCCTGGACATAAATGAGCAGTTCTTC
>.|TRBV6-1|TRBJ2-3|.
CASIPDPIADTQYF
TGTGCCAGCATTCCAGACCCCATCGCAGATACGCAGTATTTT
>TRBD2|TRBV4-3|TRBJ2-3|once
CASILRGGLTDTQYF
TGCGCCAGCATCCTACGGGGGGGGCTCACAGATACGCAGTATTTT
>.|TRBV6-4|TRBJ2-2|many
CASSEGSTGELFF
TGTGCCAGCAGTGAGGGGAGCACCGGGGAGCTGTTTTTT
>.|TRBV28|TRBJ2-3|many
CASSLGASAAADTQYF
TGTGCCAGCAGTTTAGGCGCCTCAGCCGCGGCGGATACGCAGTATTTT
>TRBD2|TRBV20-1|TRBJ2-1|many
CSAKPLAGGPDEQFF
TGCAGTGCTAAACCCCTAGCGGGAGGGCCGGATGAGCAGTTCTTC
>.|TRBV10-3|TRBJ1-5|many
CAAGPGGGGQPQHF
TGTGCCGCCGGACCAGGTGGGGGGGGTCAGCCCCAGCATTTT
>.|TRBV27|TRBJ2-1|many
CASSYRSSWALDNEQFF
TGTGCCAGCAGTTACCGGAGCTCGTGGGCCCTGGACAATGAGCAGTTCTTC
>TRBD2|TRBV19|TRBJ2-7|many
CASSMSSGDSSSYEQYF
TGTGCCAGTAGTATGAGTAGCGGGGATTCGAGCTCCTACGAGCAGTACTTC
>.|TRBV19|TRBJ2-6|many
CASSIGLGSGANVLTF
TGTGCCAGTAGTATTGGCCTGGGCTCTGGGGCCAACGTCCTGACTTTC
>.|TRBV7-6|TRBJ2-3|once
CASSLGAQGGTDTQYF
TGTGCCAGCAGCTTAGGGGCTCAGGGTGGCACAGATACGCAGTATTTT
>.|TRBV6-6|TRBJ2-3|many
CASSYSRSTDTQYF
TGTGCCAGCAGTTACTCTCGTAGCACAGATACGCAGTATTTT
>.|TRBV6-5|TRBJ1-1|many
CASSYYPVPNTEAFF
TGTGCCAGCAGTTACTATCCAGTCCCGAACACTGAAGCTTTCTTT
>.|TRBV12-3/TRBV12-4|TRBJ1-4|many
CASSLSGEKLFF
TGTGCCAGCAGTTTATCCGGTGAAAAACTGTTTTTT
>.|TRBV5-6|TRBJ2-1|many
CASSLAGPGDEQFF
TGTGCCAGCAGCTTGGCCGGACCTGGGGATGAGCAGTTCTTC
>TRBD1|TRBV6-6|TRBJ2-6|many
CASSYRWQGALAGANVLTF
TGTGCCAGCAGTTACAGGTGGCAGGGGGCGTTAGCTGGGGCCAACGTCCTGACTTTC
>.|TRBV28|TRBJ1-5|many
CASSRREDQPQHF
TGTGCCAGCAGTAGAAGAGAAGATCAGCCCCAGCATTTT
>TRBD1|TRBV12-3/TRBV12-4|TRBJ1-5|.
CASRFGQVNKPQHF
TGTGCCAGCAGATTCGGACAGGTCAACAAGCCCCAGCATTTT
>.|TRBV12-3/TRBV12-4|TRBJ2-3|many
CASSLVRDTQYF
TGTGCCAGCAGTTTAGTGCGGGATACGCAGTATTTT
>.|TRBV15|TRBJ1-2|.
CATSRDARGEGFGGYTF
TGTGCCACCAGCAGAGATGCCCGAGGGGAGGGGTTCGGTGGCTACACCTTC
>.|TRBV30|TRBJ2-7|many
CAWSGDTYEQYF
TGTGCCTGGAGCGGGGACACCTACGAGCAGTACTTC
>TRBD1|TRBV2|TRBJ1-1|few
CASKGQGIESLF
TGTGCCAGCAAGGGACAGGGTATTGAATCTCTCTTT
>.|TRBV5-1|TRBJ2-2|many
CASTPGALGPGELFF
TGCGCCAGCACCCCAGGGGCGCTGGGACCCGGGGAGCTGTTTTTT
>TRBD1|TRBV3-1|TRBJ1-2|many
CASSTTGTGPYGYTF
TGTGCCAGCAGTACTACCGGGACAGGGCCCTATGGCTACACCTTC
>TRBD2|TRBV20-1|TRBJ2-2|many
CSARDLLAGGFANTGELFF
TGCAGTGCTAGAGATCTCTTAGCGGGAGGGTTCGCGAACACCGGGGAGCTGTTTTTT
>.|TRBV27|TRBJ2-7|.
CASSLAGPAELEQYF
TGTGCCAGCAGTTTAGCCGGGCCAGCGGAACTCGAGCAGTACTTC
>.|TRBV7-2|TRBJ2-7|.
CASSLLNYERYF
TGTGCCAGCAGCCTACTGAACTACGAGCGGTACTTC
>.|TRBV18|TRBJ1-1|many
CASSLGESTTGTEAFF
TGTGCCAGCTCACTCGGGGAGTCCACCACGGGCACTGAAGCTTTCTTT
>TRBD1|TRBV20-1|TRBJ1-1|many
CSARDLVAALGTGGGTEAFF
TGCAGTGCTAGAGATCTCGTCGCGGCGTTAGGGACAGGGGGTGGCACTGAAGCTTTCTTT
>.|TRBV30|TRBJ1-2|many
CARRGSGYTF
TGTGCCAGGAGGGGGTCTGGCTACACCTTC
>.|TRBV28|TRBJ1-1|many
CASSLLDRNTEAFF
TGTGCCAGCAGTTTATTGGACAGGAACACTGAAGCTTTCTTT